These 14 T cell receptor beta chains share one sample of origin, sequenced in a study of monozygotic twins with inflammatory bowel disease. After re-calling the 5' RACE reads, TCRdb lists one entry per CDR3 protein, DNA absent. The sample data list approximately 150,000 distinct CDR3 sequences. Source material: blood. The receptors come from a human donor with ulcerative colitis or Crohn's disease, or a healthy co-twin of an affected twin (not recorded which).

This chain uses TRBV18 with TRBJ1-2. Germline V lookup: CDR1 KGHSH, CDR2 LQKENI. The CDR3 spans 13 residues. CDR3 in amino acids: CASSPEGRYGYTF.

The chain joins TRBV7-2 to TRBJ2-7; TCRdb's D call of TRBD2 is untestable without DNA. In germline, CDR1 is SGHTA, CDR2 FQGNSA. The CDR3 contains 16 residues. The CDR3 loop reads CASSLEASPSLYEQYF.

CDR3 residues: CASSMDSSLEQYF. The V gene is TRBV5-1, the J gene TRBJ2-7. Germline CDR1 SGHRS, CDR2 YFSETQ. This CDR3 has 13 amino acids.

CDR3: CASSSTHSDSPLHF. J is TRBJ1-6 and V is TRBV3-1. The germline CDR1 and CDR2 sequences are LGHDT and YNNKEL (reference sequence). This CDR3 has 14 amino acids.

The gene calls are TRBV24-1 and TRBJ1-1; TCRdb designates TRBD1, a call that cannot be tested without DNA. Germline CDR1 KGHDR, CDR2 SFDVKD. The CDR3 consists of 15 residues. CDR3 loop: CATSDLEQGRPEAFF.

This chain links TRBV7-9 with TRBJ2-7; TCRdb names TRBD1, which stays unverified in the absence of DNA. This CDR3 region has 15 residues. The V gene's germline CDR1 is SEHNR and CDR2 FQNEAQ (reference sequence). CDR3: CASSPGGKSSYEQYF.

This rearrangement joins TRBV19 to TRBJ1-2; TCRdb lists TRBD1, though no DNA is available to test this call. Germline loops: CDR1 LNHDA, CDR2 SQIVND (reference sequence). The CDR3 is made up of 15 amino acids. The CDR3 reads CASSILDRVGYGYTF. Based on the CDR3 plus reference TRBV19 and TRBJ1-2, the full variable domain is DGGITQSPKYLFRKEGQNVTLSCEQNLNHDAMYWYRQDPGQGLRLIYYSQIVNDFQKGDIAEGYSVSREKKESFPLTVTSAQKNPTAFYLCASSILDRVGYGYTFGSGTRLTVV.

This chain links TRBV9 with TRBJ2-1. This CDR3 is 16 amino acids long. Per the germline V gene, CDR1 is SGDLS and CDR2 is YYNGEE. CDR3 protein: CASSDLSLNSYNEQFF.

CDR3 in amino acids: CASSLVRGSTGELFF. The chain combines TRBV7-9 with TRBJ2-2; TCRdb's D call of TRBD1 is untestable without DNA. CDR3 length: 15 amino acids. Germline V CDR1 and CDR2: SEHNR, FQNEAQ (reference sequence). The full variable domain, rest sourced from reference TRBV7-9 and TRBJ2-2, is DTGVSQNPRHKITKRGQNVTFRCDPISEHNRLYWYRQTLGQGPEFLTYFQNEAQLEKSRLLSDRFSAERPKGSFSTLEIQRTEQGDSAMYLCASSLVRGSTGELFFGEGSRLTVL.

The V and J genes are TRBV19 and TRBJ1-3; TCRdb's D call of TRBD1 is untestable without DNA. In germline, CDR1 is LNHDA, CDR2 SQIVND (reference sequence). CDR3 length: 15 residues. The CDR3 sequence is CASSTPSMAGNTIYF.

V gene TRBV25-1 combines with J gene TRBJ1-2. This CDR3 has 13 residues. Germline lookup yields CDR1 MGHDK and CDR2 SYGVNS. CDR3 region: CASSESLGYGYTF.

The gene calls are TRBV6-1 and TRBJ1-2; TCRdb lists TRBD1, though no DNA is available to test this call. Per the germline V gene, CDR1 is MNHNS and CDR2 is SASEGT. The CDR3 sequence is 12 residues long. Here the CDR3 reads CASSEQGWGYTF.

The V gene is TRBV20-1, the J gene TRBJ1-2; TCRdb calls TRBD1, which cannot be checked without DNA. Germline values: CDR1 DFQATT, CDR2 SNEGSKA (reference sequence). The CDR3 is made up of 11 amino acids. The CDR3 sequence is CSAPGGNGYTF.

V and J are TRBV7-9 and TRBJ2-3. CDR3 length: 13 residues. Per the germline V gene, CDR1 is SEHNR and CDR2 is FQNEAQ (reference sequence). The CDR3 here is CASSTAGTDTQYF.